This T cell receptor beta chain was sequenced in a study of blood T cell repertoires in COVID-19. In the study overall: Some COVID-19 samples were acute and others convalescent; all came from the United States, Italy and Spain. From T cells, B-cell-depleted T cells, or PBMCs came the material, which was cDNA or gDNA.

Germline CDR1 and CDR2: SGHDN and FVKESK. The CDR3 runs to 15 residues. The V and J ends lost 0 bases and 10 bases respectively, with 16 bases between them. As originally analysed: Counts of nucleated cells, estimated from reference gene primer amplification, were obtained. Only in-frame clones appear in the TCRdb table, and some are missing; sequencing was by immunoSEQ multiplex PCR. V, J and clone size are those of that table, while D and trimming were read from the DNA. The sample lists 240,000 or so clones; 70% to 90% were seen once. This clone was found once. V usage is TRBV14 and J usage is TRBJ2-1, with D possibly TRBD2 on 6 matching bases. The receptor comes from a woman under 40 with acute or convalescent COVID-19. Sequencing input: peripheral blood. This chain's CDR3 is CASSQDGLRGQEQFF. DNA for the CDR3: TGTGCCAGCAGCCAAGACGGGTTGCGGGGCCAGGAGCAGTTCTTC.